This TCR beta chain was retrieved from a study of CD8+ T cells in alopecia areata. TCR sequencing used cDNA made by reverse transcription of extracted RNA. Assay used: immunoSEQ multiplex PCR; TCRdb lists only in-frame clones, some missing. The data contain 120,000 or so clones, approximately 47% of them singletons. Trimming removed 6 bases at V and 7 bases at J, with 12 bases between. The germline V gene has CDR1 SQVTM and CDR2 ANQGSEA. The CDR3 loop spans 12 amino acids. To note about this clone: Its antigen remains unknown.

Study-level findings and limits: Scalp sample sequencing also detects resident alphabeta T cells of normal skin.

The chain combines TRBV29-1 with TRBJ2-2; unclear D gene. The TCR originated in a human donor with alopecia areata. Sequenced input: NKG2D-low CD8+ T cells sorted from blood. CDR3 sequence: CSVVILGGELFF. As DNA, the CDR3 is TGCAGCGTCGTGATATTAGGCGGGGAGCTGTTTTTT.